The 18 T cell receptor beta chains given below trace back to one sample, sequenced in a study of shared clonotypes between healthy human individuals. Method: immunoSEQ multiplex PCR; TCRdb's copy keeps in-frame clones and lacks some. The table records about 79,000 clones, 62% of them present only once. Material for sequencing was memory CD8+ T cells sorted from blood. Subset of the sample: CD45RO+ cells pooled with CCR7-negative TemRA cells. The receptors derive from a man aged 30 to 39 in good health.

CDR3 sequence (DNA): TGTGCCAGCAGCTTGGCCGGGGTGGGCGGAGCCTCCTACGAGCAGTACTTC. Its translation: CASSLAGVGGASYEQYF. The chain links TRBV5-4 to TRBJ2-7; tentative D call: TRBD2 (5 bases). The CDR3 is 17 residues long. Germline CDR1 and CDR2: SGHNT and YYREEE (reference sequence). V was trimmed by 0 bases and J by 0 bases, leaving 16 bases between them. Combining the CDR3 with reference TRBV5-4 and TRBJ2-7 gives the whole variable domain ETGVTQSPTHLIKTRGQQVTLRCSSQSGHNTVSWYQQALGQGPQFIFQYYREEENGRGNFPPRFSGLQFPNYSSELNVNALELDDSALYLCASSLAGVGGASYEQYFGPGTRLTVT.

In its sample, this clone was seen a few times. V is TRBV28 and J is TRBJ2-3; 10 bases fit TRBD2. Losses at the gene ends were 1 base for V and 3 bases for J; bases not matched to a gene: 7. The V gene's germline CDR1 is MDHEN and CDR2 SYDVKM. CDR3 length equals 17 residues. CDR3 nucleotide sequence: TGTGCCAGCAGTTTATTAAGCGGGAGGGCGGGGACAGATACGCAGTATTTT. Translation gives CASSLLSGRAGTDTQYF.

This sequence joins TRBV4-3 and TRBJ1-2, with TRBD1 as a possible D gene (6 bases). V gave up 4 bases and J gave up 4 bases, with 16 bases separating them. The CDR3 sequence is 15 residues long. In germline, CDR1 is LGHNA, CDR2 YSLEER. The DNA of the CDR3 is TGCGCCAGCAGCCCTGGGGCAGGGGAGTTCTATGGCTACACCTTC. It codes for CASSPGAGEFYGYTF.

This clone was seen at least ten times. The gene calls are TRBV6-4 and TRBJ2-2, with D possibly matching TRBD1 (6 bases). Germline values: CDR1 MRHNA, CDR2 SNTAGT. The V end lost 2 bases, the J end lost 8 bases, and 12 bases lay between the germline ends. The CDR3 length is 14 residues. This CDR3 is CASSDGLQGGELFF. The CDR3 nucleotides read TGTGCCAGCAGTGACGGCTTACAGGGAGGGGAGCTGTTTTTT.

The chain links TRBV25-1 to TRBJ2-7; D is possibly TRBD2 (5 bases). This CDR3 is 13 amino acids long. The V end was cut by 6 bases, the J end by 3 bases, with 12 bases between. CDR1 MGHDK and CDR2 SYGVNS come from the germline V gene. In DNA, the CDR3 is TGTGCCAGCAGACAGACCGGACTCTACGAGCAGTACTTC. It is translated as CASRQTGLYEQYF.

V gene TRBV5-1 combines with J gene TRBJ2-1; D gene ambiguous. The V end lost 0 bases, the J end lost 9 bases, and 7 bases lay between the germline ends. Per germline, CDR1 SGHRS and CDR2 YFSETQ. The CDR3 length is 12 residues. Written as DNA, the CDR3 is TGCGCCAGCAGCTTGGTTTCGGGTGAGCAGTTCTTC. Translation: CASSLVSGEQFF.

The CDR3 bases are TGTGCCAGCAGTACAGGGGTCATGAACACTGAAGCTTTCTTT. The encoded protein is CASSTGVMNTEAFF. This rearrangement joins TRBV2 to TRBJ1-1, with 7 nucleotides matching TRBD1. J gave up 0 bases and V 5 bases, and 3 bases lay outside the gene matches. The CDR3 sequence is 14 residues long. Germline V gene sequence: CDR1 SNHLY, CDR2 FYNNEI.

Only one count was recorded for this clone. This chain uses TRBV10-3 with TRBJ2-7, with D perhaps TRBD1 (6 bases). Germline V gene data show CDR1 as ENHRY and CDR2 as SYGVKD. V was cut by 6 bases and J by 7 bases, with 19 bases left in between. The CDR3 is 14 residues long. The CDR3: CAIRGEGDAWEQYF. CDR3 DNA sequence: TGTGCCATCAGGGGTGAGGGGGATGCGTGGGAGCAGTACTTC.

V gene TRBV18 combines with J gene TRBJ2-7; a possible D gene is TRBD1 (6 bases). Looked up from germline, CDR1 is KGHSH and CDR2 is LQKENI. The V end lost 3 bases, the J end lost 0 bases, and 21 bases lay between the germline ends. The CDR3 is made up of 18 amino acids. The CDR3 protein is CASSPALPQGSTSYEQYF. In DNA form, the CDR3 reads TGTGCCAGCTCACCGGCTCTTCCACAGGGCTCGACCTCCTACGAGCAGTACTTC.

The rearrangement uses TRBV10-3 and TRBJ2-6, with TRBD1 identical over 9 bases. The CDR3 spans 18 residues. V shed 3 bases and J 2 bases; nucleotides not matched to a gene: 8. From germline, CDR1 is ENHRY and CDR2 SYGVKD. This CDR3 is CAISDEGQGVPGANVLTF. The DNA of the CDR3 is TGTGCCATCAGTGATGAGGGACAGGGAGTGCCTGGGGCCAACGTCCTGACTTTC.

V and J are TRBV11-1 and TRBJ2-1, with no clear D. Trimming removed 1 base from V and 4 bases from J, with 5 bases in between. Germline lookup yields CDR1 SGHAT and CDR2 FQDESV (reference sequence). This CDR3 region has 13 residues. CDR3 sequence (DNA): TGTGCCAGCAGCTTAGTCAGGTACAATGAGCAGTTCTTC. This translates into CASSLVRYNEQFF.

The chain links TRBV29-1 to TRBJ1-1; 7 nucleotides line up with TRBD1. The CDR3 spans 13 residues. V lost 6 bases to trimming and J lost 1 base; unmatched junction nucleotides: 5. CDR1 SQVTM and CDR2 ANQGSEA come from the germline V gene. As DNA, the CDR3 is TGCAGCGTAGACAGGGCCTGGAACACTGAAGCTTTCTTT. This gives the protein CSVDRAWNTEAFF. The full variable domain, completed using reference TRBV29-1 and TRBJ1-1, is SAVISQKPSRDICQRGTSLTIQCQVDSQVTMMFWYRQQPGQSLTLIATANQGSEATYESGFVIDKFPISRPNLTFSTLTVSNMSPEDSSIYLCSVDRAWNTEAFFGQGTRLTVV.

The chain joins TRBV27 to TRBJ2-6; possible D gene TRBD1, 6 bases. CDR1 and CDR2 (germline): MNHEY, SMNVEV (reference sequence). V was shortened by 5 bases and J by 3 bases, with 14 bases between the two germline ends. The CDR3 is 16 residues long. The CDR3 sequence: CASSAWTALGANVLTF. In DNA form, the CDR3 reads TGTGCCAGCAGTGCTTGGACAGCCCTTGGGGCCAACGTCCTGACTTTC.

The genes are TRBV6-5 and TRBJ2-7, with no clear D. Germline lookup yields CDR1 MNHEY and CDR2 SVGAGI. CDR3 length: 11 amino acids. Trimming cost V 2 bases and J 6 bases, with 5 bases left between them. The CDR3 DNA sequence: TGTGCCAGCAGTTACGGCTTCGAGCAGTACTTC. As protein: CASSYGFEQYF.

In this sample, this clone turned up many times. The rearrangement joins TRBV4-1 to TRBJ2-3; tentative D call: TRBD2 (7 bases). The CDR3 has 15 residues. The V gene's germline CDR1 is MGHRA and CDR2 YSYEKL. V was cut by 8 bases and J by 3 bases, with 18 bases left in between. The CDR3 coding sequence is TGCGCCAGCGGGGGGGGGCGAGACCCTACAGATACGCAGTATTTT. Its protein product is CASGGGRDPTDTQYF.

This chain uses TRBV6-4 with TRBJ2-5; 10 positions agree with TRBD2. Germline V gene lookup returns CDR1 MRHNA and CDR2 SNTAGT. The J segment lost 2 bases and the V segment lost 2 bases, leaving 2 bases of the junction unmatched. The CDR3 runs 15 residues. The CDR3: CASSDTAGGQETQYF. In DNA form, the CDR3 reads TGTGCCAGCAGTGACACAGCGGGAGGGCAAGAGACCCAGTACTTC.

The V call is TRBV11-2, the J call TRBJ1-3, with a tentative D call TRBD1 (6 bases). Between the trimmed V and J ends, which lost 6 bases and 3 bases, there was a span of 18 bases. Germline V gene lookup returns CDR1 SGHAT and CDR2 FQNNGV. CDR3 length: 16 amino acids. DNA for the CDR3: TGTGCCAGCAGACTGGCCAGGGGTTTTGATGGAAACACCATATATTTT. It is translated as CASRLARGFDGNTIYF.

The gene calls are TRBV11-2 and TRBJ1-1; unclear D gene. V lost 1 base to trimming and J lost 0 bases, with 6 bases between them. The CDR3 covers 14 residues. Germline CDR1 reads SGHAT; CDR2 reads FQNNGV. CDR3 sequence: CASSLGGLNTEAFF. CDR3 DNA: TGTGCCAGCAGCTTAGGGGGTTTGAACACTGAAGCTTTCTTT.